This is a list of T cell receptor beta chains from one sample in a study of blood T cell repertoires in COVID-19. The table came from immunoSEQ multiplex PCR; TCRdb's copy has only in-frame clones and leaves some out. The repertoire holds more than 300,000 clones, with around 83% as singletons. The sequenced sample consisted of peripheral blood. These TCRs come from a woman in her fifties or sixties with acute or convalescent COVID-19. Both conserved end residues are part of each CDR3. Clone size is given for some rows only: seen once, a few or many times, or a class if the clone is expanded.

j_gene: TRBJ1-1; v_gene: TRBV19; len: 14; abundance: NA; CDR3aa: CASNPLGGLSEAFF
j_gene: TRBJ1-6; v_gene: TRBV19; len: 13; abundance: NA; CDR3aa: CASQTGSNSPLHF
j_gene: TRBJ1-1; v_gene: TRBV28; len: 14; abundance: NA; CDR3aa: CASSWGGRSTEAFF
j_gene: TRBJ2-1; v_gene: TRBV7-3; len: 14; abundance: NA; CDR3aa: CASSLTFGWNEQFF
j_gene: TRBJ1-5; v_gene: TRBV2; len: 14; abundance: NA; CDR3aa: CASSGTGGEQPQHF
j_gene: TRBJ1-3; v_gene: TRBV7-9; len: 16; abundance: NA; CDR3aa: CASSLGQGVTANTIYF
j_gene: TRBJ1-5; v_gene: TRBV7-9; len: 15; abundance: once; CDR3aa: CASSLAQGVNQPQHF
j_gene: TRBJ2-7; v_gene: TRBV9; len: 15; abundance: NA; CDR3aa: CASSDPTSGSVEQYF
j_gene: TRBJ2-7; v_gene: TRBV4-2; len: 17; abundance: NA; CDR3aa: CASSQGPASGFSYEQYF
j_gene: TRBJ1-2; v_gene: TRBV29-1; len: 12; abundance: NA; CDR3aa: CSVTPAGGGYTF
j_gene: TRBJ2-2; v_gene: TRBV2; len: 17; abundance: NA; CDR3aa: CASSRQGARLNTGELFF
j_gene: TRBJ1-3; v_gene: TRBV20-1; len: 11; abundance: NA; CDR3aa: CSADRGDTIYF
j_gene: TRBJ1-1; v_gene: TRBV12-3/TRBV12-4; len: 13; abundance: NA; CDR3aa: CASSRDGGTEAFF
j_gene: TRBJ1-1; v_gene: TRBV7-2; len: 15; abundance: NA; CDR3aa: CASSSPDRGSTEAFF
j_gene: TRBJ1-1; v_gene: TRBV4-3; len: 15; abundance: once; CDR3aa: CASSQDPQGNTEAFF
j_gene: TRBJ2-2; v_gene: TRBV24-1; len: 13; abundance: NA; CDR3aa: CAATRQGSGELFF
j_gene: TRBJ2-1; v_gene: TRBV7-2; len: 14; abundance: NA; CDR3aa: CASSPARGLGEQFF
j_gene: TRBJ1-2; v_gene: TRBV12-3/TRBV12-4; len: 12; abundance: once; CDR3aa: CASSQGAAGYTF
j_gene: TRBJ2-1; v_gene: TRBV4-1; len: 18; abundance: NA; CDR3aa: CASSQGRAYGSVGNEQFF
j_gene: TRBJ2-5; v_gene: TRBV2; len: 11; abundance: NA; CDR3aa: CASRDSETQYF
j_gene: TRBJ2-2; v_gene: TRBV5-1; len: 16; abundance: NA; CDR3aa: CASSFTSGGASGELFF
j_gene: TRBJ2-3; v_gene: TRBV5-1; len: 17; abundance: NA; CDR3aa: CARRDIAGTLFTDTQYF
j_gene: TRBJ1-5; v_gene: TRBV6-5; len: 14; abundance: once; CDR3aa: CASIKTGGWQPQHF
j_gene: TRBJ1-1; v_gene: TRBV2; len: 15; abundance: NA; CDR3aa: CASSPQRELYTEAFF
j_gene: TRBJ1-1; v_gene: TRBV5-6; len: 15; abundance: NA; CDR3aa: CASSPGTGRNTEAFF
j_gene: TRBJ1-3; v_gene: TRBV29-1; len: 13; abundance: NA; CDR3aa: CSGRLSSGNTIYF